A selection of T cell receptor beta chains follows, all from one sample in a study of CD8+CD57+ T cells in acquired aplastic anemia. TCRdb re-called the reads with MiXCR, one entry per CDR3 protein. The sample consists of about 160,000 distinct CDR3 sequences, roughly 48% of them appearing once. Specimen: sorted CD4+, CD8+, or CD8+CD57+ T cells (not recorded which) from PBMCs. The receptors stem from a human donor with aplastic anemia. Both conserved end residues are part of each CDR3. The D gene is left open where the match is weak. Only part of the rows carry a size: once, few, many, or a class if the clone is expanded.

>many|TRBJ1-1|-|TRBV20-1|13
CSARLTKNTEAFF
TGCAGTGCTCGACTCACTAAGAACACTGAAGCTTTCTTT
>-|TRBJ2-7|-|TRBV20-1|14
CSARQVRSSYEQYF
TGCAGTGCCAGACAGGTGAGGAGCTCCTACGAGCAGTACTTC
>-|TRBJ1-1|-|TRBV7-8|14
CASRPGGSNTEAFF
TGTGCCAGCCGCCCCGGGGGTTCGAACACTGAAGCTTTCTTT
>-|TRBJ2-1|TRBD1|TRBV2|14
CASLWTGETYEQFF
TGTGCCAGCCTATGGACAGGGGAAACATATGAGCAGTTCTTC
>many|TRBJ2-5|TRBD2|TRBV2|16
CASSEAISGSLETQYF
TGTGCCAGCAGTGAAGCGATTAGCGGGAGTTTAGAGACCCAGTACTTC
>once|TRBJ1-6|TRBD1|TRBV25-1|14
CASSLGGQGPPLHF
TGTGCCAGCAGCTTAGGTGGACAGGGCCCACCCCTCCACTTT
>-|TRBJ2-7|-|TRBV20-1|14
CSAREPLAPYEQYF
TGCAGTGCTAGAGAGCCACTAGCCCCCTACGAGCAGTACTTC
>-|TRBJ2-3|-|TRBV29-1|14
CSVSVGMAGDTQYF
TGCAGCGTCTCGGTCGGCATGGCCGGAGATACGCAGTATTTT
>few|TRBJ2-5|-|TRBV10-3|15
CAISDGNPKGETQYF
TGTGCCATCAGTGACGGTAACCCCAAGGGAGAGACCCAGTACTTC
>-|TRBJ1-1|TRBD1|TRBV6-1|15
CASSPGQTMNTEAFF
TGTGCCAGCAGCCCGGGACAGACCATGAACACTGAAGCTTTCTTT
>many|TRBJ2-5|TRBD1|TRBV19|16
CASSLGQGRHAETQYF
TGTGCCAGTAGTCTCGGACAGGGGCGACATGCAGAGACCCAGTACTTC
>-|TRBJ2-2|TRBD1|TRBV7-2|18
CASSLARQGARNTGELFF
TGTGCCAGCAGCTTAGCGCGGCAGGGGGCCCGTAACACCGGGGAGCTGTTTTTT
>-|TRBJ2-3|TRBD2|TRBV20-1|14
CSARDRIAGATQYF
TGCAGTGCTAGAGATCGTATAGCGGGAGCTACGCAGTATTTT
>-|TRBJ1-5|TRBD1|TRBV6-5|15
CASSSLGGSNQPQHF
TGTGCCAGCAGTTCGTTAGGGGGCAGCAATCAGCCCCAGCATTTT
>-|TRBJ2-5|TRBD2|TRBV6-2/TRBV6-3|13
CAIGLAAQETQYF
TGTGCCATTGGACTAGCGGCCCAAGAGACCCAGTACTTC
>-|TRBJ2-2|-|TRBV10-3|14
CAISGGPRNNELFF
TGTGCCATCAGTGGCGGACCAAGAAACAATGAGCTGTTTTTT
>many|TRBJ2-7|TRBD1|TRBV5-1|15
CASRISGTGTYEQYF
TGCGCCAGCCGAATTTCCGGGACAGGGACCTACGAGCAGTACTTC
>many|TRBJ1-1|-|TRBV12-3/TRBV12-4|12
CASSLVGGEAFF
TGTGCCAGCAGTTTAGTAGGGGGTGAAGCTTTCTTT
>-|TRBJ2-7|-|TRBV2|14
CASSEGRLSYEQYF
TGTGCCAGCAGTGAAGGACGGCTGTCCTACGAGCAGTACTTC
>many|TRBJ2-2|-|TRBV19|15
CASSIVVQRTGELFF
TGTGCCAGTAGTATAGTCGTACAGCGGACCGGGGAGCTGTTTTTT
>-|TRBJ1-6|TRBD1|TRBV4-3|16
CASSSRGTSYNSPPHF
TGCGCCAGCAGCTCCAGGGGGACCTCCTATAATTCACCCCCCCACTTT
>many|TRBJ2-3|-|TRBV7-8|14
CASSRRGDTDTQYF
TGTGCCAGCAGCCGGCGGGGAGACACAGATACGCAGTATTTT
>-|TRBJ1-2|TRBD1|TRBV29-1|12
CSAGQEPSGYTF
TGCAGCGCCGGACAGGAACCATCTGGCTACACCTTC
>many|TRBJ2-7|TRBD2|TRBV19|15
CASMKGTSDSYEQYF
TGTGCCAGTATGAAGGGGACTAGTGACTCCTACGAGCAGTACTTC
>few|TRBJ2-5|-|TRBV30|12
CAWESGQETQYF
TGTGCCTGGGAATCGGGACAAGAGACCCAGTACTTC
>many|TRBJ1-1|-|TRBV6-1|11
CASVGATEAFF
TGTGCCAGCGTTGGAGCCACTGAAGCTTTCTTT
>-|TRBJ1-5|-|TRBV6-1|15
CASTYGAERNQPQHF
TGTGCCAGCACCTACGGGGCAGAAAGAAATCAGCCCCAGCATTTT
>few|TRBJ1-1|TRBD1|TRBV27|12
CASMPRDRKAFF
TGTGCCAGCATGCCCCGGGACAGAAAAGCTTTCTTT
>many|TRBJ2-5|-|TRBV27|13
CAISGRDQETQYF
TGTGCCATCTCCGGACGGGACCAAGAGACCCAGTACTTC
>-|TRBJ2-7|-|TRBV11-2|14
CASSSTRQSYEQYF
TGTGCCAGCAGCTCTACGCGACAGTCCTACGAGCAGTACTTC
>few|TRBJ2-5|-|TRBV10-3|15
CAIRDQGRGQETQYF
TGTGCCATCAGGGATCAGGGAAGGGGCCAAGAGACCCAGTACTTC
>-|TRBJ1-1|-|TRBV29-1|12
CSGGLGNTEAFF
TGCAGCGGGGGGCTAGGGAACACTGAAGCTTTCTTT
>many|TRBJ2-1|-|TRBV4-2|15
CASKSPGTLYNEQFF
TGTGCCAGCAAATCCCCGGGGACACTCTACAATGAGCAGTTCTTC
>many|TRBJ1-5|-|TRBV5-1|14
CASSLGPNNQPQHF
TGCGCCAGCAGCTTGGGACCGAATAATCAGCCCCAGCATTTT
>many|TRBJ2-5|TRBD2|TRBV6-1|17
CASSPSSGRAVGETQYF
TGTGCCAGCAGTCCCTCCTCGGGGAGGGCCGTCGGTGAGACCCAGTACTTC
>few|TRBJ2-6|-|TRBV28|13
CASSHDREGLLTF
TGTGCCAGCAGTCATGATCGCGAGGGACTCCTGACTTTC
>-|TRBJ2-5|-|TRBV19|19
CASSTAAWGYTFGSGTQYF
-
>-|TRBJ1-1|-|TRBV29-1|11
CSHSDNTEAFF
TGCAGCCACTCAGATAATACTGAAGCTTTCTTT
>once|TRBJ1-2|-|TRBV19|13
CASRDRGGSGNTF
TGTGCCAGTAGGGACCGTGGGGGCTCTGGAAACACCTTC
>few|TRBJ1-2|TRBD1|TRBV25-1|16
CASSDSTGVRVYGYTF
TGTGCCAGCAGTGACTCGACAGGGGTACGAGTCTATGGCTACACCTTC
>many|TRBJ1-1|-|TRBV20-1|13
CSARGVVNTEAFF
TGCAGTGCTAGGGGGGTGGTGAACACTGAAGCTTTCTTT
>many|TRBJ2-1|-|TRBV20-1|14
CSASPGVVNNEQFF
TGCAGTGCTAGTCCAGGGGTGGTGAACAATGAGCAGTTCTTC
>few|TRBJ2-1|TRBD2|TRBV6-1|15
CASTDSGASYNEQFF
TGTGCCAGCACTGATAGCGGGGCTTCCTACAATGAGCAGTTCTTC
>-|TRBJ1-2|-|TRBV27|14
CASSLLGQPYGYTF
TGTGCCAGCAGTTTACTTGGACAGCCCTATGGCTACACCTTC
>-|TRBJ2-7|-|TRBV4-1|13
CASSQDPTYEQYF
TGCGCCAGCAGCCAAGACCCAACCTACGAGCAGTACTTC
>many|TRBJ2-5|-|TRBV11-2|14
CASSFRGVIETQYF
TGTGCCAGCAGCTTCAGGGGCGTAATCGAGACCCAGTACTTC
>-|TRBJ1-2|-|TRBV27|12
CASRALGRILIF
TGTGCCAGCAGAGCGCTCGGACGGATTCTTATCTTC
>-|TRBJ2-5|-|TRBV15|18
CATSRDRSPAAYQETQYF
TGTGCCACCAGCAGAGATCGGAGTCCGGCTGCGTACCAAGAGACCCAGTACTTC
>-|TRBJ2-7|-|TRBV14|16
CALRRRGGGRSYEQYF
TGTGCCTTACGAAGGCGGGGAGGCGGGCGATCCTACGAGCAGTACTTC
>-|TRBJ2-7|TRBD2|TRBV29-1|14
CSVESAGRPYEQYF
TGCAGCGTTGAAAGTGCCGGGAGGCCCTACGAGCAGTACTTC
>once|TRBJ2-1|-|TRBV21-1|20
CASSTSGTSGRPISYNEQFF
TGTGCCAGCAGCACCTCCGGGACTAGCGGGAGGCCGATCTCCTACAATGAGCAGTTCTTC
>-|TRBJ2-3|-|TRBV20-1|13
CSARDRAFGTQYF
TGCAGTGCTAGAGACCGGGCCTTTGGTACGCAGTATTTT
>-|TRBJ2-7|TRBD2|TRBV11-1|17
CASSHRPTNTGEGEQYF
TGTGCCAGCAGCCACAGGCCGACGAACACCGGGGAGGGAGAGCAGTACTTC
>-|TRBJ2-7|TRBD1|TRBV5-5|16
CASSWGGGTGKYEQYF
TGTGCCAGCAGCTGGGGAGGTGGGACAGGGAAATACGAGCAGTACTTC
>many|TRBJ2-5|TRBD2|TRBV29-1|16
CSVEGTSGSMGETQYF
TGCAGCGTGGAGGGGACTAGCGGGAGCATGGGGGAGACCCAGTACTTC
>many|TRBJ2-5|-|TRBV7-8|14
CASSLAFEEETQYF
TGTGCCAGCAGCTTAGCTTTCGAGGAAGAGACCCAGTACTTC
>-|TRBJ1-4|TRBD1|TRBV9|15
CASSGQGGASEKLFF
TGTGCCAGCAGCGGACAGGGAGGGGCGAGTGAAAAACTGTTTTTT
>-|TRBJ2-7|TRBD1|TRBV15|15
CATSRGRGQGYEQYF
TGTGCCACCAGCAGAGGTAGGGGACAGGGCTACGAGCAGTACTTC